This T cell receptor delta chain was identified in a study of γδ T cells in repeated Plasmodium falciparum infection. General study points: Malian children's Vdelta2-negative repertoires appeared more expanded and less diverse than Australians'. Vgamma9/Vdelta2+ repertoires stayed stably polyclonal over time and infection.

Each sorted gammadelta sample had TRG and TRD chains sequenced. TCRdb reanalysed the multiplex PCR reads via CATT. The data hold under 60,000 delta-chain clones, with roughly 1.5% observed a single time. Vgamma9/Vdelta2+ and Vdelta2-negative gammadelta T cells were flow-sorted from PBMC for bulk sequencing. This clone was detected a few times. Its antigen is unknown. For this DNA, TCRdb reports the protein of a much larger clone, which diverges at residue 13, most likely from a read error; the protein presented here is translated directly from the DNA. Germline V gives CDR1 GEAIGNYY, CDR2 EKD. The CDR3 length is 21 residues. V lost 2 bases to trimming and J lost 0 bases, with 30 bases between them.

This sequence was found in a pool of human donors (malaria-infected and uninfected, not separated). The V call is TRDV2, the J call TRDJ1; no clear D gene. As TCRdb names no J gene, one was assigned here on the basis of a DNA match to germline. The sample comprised gamma-delta T cells from blood. CDR3 sequence reads: CACDILKVGTSSDGYTDKLIF. The DNA of the CDR3 is TGTGCCTGTGACATTCTTAAAGTGGGAACGTCCTCGGACGGGTACACCGATAAACTCATCTTT.